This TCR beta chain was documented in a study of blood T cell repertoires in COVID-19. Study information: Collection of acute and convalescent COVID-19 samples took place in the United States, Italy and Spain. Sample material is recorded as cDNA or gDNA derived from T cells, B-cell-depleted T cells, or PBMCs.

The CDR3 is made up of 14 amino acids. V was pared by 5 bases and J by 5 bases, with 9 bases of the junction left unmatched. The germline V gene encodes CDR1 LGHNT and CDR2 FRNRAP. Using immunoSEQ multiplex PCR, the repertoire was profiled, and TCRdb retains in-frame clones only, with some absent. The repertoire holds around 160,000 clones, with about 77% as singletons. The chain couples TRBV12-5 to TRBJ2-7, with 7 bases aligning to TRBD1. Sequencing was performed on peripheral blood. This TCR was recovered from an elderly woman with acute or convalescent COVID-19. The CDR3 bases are TGTGCTAGTGGTCCCCGACAGGGCGGCCACGAGCAGTACTTC. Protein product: CASGPRQGGHEQYF.